Listed below are T cell receptor beta chains from one sample, sequenced in a study of Ad26.COV2.S vaccination and SARS-CoV-2 variants. Produced via immunoSEQ multiplex PCR; TCRdb's table is partial and in-frame only. Here the sample spans roughly 420,000 clones, roughly 89% being singletons. The source material was peripheral blood, sampled in a trial of Ad26.COV2.S vaccine versus placebo. Receptor source: a person aged 18-65 years who received the Ad26.COV2.S COVID-19 vaccine or a placebo. Each CDR3 is given with its conserved first and last residue. D genes are given only for firm matches. Clone size is stated in some rows and not others, as once, few, many or a class when expanded.

size	D	J	V	CDR3	DNA
.	.	TRBJ2-1	TRBV25-1	CASRSWGDEQFF	TGTGCCAGCAGAAGCTGGGGAGATGAGCAGTTCTTC
.	TRBD1	TRBJ1-6	TRBV5-1	CASSSLGGQGSSPLHF	TGCGCCAGCAGCTCCTTAGGGGGACAGGGTTCGTCACCCCTCCACTTT
.	.	TRBJ1-1	TRBV6-5	CASRRGATEAFF	TGTGCCAGCAGGAGGGGGGCCACTGAAGCTTTCTTT
.	TRBD1	TRBJ2-7	TRBV10-3	CAIRGQGDLYEQYF	TGTGCCATCAGAGGACAGGGGGACCTCTACGAGCAGTACTTC
.	TRBD2	TRBJ2-1	TRBV11-2	CASSLGGTTYNEQFF	TGTGCCAGCAGCTTAGGCGGGACTACTTACAATGAGCAGTTCTTC
.	.	TRBJ2-2	TRBV7-9	CASGGERATGELFF	TGTGCCAGCGGTGGGGAAAGAGCCACCGGGGAGCTGTTTTTT
.	TRBD1	TRBJ2-2	TRBV6-5	CASRRTGGTGELFF	TGTGCCAGCAGAAGAACAGGGGGCACCGGGGAGCTGTTTTTT
.	.	TRBJ1-1	TRBV5-1	CASSLEAGEAFF	TGCGCCAGCAGCTTGGAGGCCGGCGAAGCTTTCTTT
.	.	TRBJ1-4	TRBV5-1	CASSLGVRDEKLFF	TGCGCCAGCAGCTTGGGGGTTCGGGACGAAAAACTGTTTTTT
.	TRBD2	TRBJ2-5	TRBV7-7	CASSLGLAGGYETQYF	TGTGCTAGCAGCTTAGGATTAGCGGGAGGATACGAGACCCAGTACTTC
.	.	TRBJ1-1	TRBV6-5	CASSPPQGTTQEAFF	TGTGCCAGCAGCCCCCCCCAGGGGACCACCCAAGAAGCTTTCTTT
.	TRBD1	TRBJ1-4	TRBV6-5	CASRPTGGNEKLFF	TGTGCCAGCAGACCGACAGGGGGTAATGAAAAACTGTTTTTT
.	.	TRBJ1-2	TRBV7-2	CASSLQGRNFYGYTF	TGTGCCAGCAGCTTACAGGGGCGTAACTTCTATGGCTACACCTTC
.	TRBD2	TRBJ2-3	TRBV7-9	CASSLGLAGGAADTQYF	TGTGCCAGCAGTTTGGGTTTAGCGGGGGGAGCGGCAGATACGCAGTATTTT
.	TRBD1	TRBJ2-7	TRBV28	CASSTQGTYSYEQYF	TGTGCCAGCAGTACACAGGGGACCTACTCCTACGAGCAGTACTTC
once	.	TRBJ2-5	TRBV7-9	CASSPPRTGHQETQYF	TGTGCCAGCAGCCCACCCAGAACAGGGCACCAAGAGACCCAGTACTTC
.	.	TRBJ1-1	TRBV4-3	CASSQGSKNTEAFF	TGCGCCAGCAGCCAAGGGTCCAAGAACACTGAAGCTTTCTTT